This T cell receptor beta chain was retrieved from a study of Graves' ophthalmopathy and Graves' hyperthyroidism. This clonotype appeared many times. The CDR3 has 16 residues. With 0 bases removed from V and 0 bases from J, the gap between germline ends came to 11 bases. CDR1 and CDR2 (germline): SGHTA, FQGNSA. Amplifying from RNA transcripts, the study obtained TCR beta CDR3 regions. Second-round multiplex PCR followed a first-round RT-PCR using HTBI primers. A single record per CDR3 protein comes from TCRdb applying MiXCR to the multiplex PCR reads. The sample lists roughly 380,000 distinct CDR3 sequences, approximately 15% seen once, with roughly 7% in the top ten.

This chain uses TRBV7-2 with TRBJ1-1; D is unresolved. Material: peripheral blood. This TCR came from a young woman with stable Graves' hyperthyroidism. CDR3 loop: CASSLALVRMNTEAFF. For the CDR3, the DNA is TGTGCCAGCAGCTTAGCGCTTGTGCGCATGAACACTGAAGCTTTCTTT. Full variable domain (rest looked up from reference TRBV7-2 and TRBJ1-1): GAGVSQSPSNKVTEKGKDVELRCDPISGHTALYWYRQSLGQGLEFLIYFQGNSAPDKSGLPSDRFSAERTGGSVSTLTIQRTQQEDSAVYLCASSLALVRMNTEAFFGQGTRLTVV.